The rows below give T cell receptor beta chains drawn from one sample of a study of CD8 T cells in ankylosing spondylitis. MiXCR was run by TCRdb on the 5' RACE reads, yielding one entry per CDR3 protein. Among about 250,000 distinct CDR3 sequences listed, 20% to 30% were seen once. Sample: blood, either unsorted or a sorted T cell fraction (not recorded which). These TCRs come from a male donor with ankylosing spondylitis or in good health (not recorded which). Both conserved end residues are trimmed from each CDR3.

TRBV20-1,SASSSNQPQH
TRBV10-3,AITGRPLPDEQF
TRBV20-1,SALRGATDSPLH
TRBV29-1,SVEEGWQF
TRBV12-3/TRBV12-4,ASSSDWTGNREAF
TRBV6-6,ASSLTVGEQY
TRBV20-1,SARPLLRAGVYEQY
TRBV20-1,SANRGTKETQY
TRBV12-3/TRBV12-4,ASRRDGGYEQY
TRBV18,ASSPLATEYNEQF
TRBV6-5,ASSYSGGVEQY
TRBV5-4,ASRLDVGELF
TRBV27,ASSPDRVFEKLF
TRBV7-2,ASSFQGVGEQF
TRBV27,ASSRATGLAKDTQY
TRBV29-1,SVDRGSNTGELF
TRBV7-8,ASNRRGGNQPQH
TRBV7-9,ASSEAGAQETQY
TRBV7-6,ASSLHVDRNTGELF
TRBV12-3/TRBV12-4,ASSWTRNNNEQF
TRBV20-1,SATPDSKETQY
TRBV5-6,ASSLAVRGGETQY
TRBV12-3/TRBV12-4,ASSLRGLGQF
TRBV5-1,ASSLHGANYGYT
TRBV20-1,SARGWGQGKTQY
TRBV12-3/TRBV12-4,ASSPSNTGELF
TRBV12-3/TRBV12-4,ASRDRESYEQY
TRBV20-1,SARDPGNNEQF
TRBV6-1,ASSEAPGGYRETQY
TRBV29-1,SVEGLRRTEAF
TRBV4-2,ASSQVGDSYGYT
TRBV5-5,ASSFRD
TRBV20-1,SARDPQGGVNEQF
TRBV11-2,ASSPGQGAREQY
TRBV12-3/TRBV12-4,ASIRDSWTGANVLT
TRBV20-1,SAASGTSDYEQY
TRBV20-1,SAPRSGGGDEQF
TRBV10-3,AIRTGTYNEQF
TRBV6-1,ASRGEGLGRYEQY
TRBV12-3/TRBV12-4,ASSLGTSGVGETQY
TRBV4-1,ASSPGQGRGAQY
TRBV5-6,ASSLRWGNTIY